This section outlines one TCR beta chain sequence together with its context. This receptor's antigen is unknown. The germline V gene encodes CDR1 MGHDK and CDR2 SYGVNS. Taken from cysteine to phenylalanine, the CDR3 has 14 residues. No DNA accompanies this entry. The data were taken from a study of CXCR3-negative and CXCR3-positive naive CD8 T cells (dated by TCRdb to the late 2010s). Looking at the study overall: Some 130 million TRB reads were obtained in total, roughly 1.5 +/- 0.3 million reads per library. Diversity and physicochemical repertoire analyses covered under twelve donors pooled from two independent experiments. TRBV-TRBJ cluster analysis included naive subsets from five or six donors and memory cells from 3 donors.

Each CD8+ T cell subset was flow-sorted in triplicate, and some 300,000 cells per subset were placed directly into RLT lysis buffer. To exclude memory contaminants, naive CD8+ T cells were stringently defined as CD45RO-CCR7+CD27+CD95-. Peripheral blood mononuclear cells were isolated from buffy coats by standard density gradient centrifugation. A FACSAria III was used to flow-sort naive CXCR3-negative and CXCR3-positive CD8+ T cells. Total RNA was extracted from sorted cells using an RNeasy Mini Kit. Sequencing instrument: NextSeq 550. The Human TCR Profiling Kit (MiLaboratory) was used to make UMI-labeled 5' RACE TRB cDNA libraries. The full amount of extracted RNA was used for cDNA synthesis, and the full amount of resulting cDNA was used for PCR amplification. Libraries were prepared in parallel with an identical number of PCR cycles. The authors' pipeline ran thus. With a minimum of two reads required per UMI, MIGEC and MiXCR pulled out about 49,000 +/- 11,000 unique UMI-labeled TRB cDNA molecules from each library. Each library averaged around 40,000 +/- 10,000 functional in-frame TRB CDR3 nucleotide clonotypes without stop codons. After downsampling to 5000 UMI-labeled TRB molecules per sample, diversity metrics such as normalized Shannon-Wiener and Chao1 were calculated in VDJtools. VDJtools computed clonotype-size-weighted physicochemical properties of the central five CDR3 residues: interaction energy, strength, volume and Kidera factor 4. TCRdb reprocessed the reads, reporting each CDR3 protein sequence once and no DNA. The V and J calls follow TCRdb's processing rather than the paper's. The sample's records list tens of thousands of distinct CDR3 sequences. The ten biggest clones cover about 4.5% of the sample.

General study outcomes and caveats: CXCR3 expression partially decreased after cryopreservation, so most assays used freshly isolated PBMCs. TRBV-TRBJ usage was similar between naive CXCR3-negative and CXCR3-positive cells from the same donor, while memory cells showed distinct patterns. Comparably high repertoire diversity was found in both naive subsets, whereas much lower repertoire diversity was found in memory CD8+ T cells. Compared with CXCR3-negative naive cells, CXCR3-positive naive cells had TRB CDR3s with higher hydrophobicity (lower Kidera factor 4), lower energy, and higher strength and volume indices. Because surface CD5, which is linked to self-reactivity in mice, was comparable between the naive subsets, TCR interaction strength was also inferred from TRB CDR3 physicochemical properties.

Rearrangement joined TRBV25-1 to TRBJ1-6; the D gene TCRdb calls, TRBD1, cannot be checked with no DNA. The sequencing input was naive CXCR3- CD8+ T cells from blood. In the paper's terms, the cell subset or site label means: CD45RO-CCR7+CD27+CD95- naive CD8+ T cells lacking CXCR3 (TNR3-). This receptor was identified in a human donor in good health. Some clones in this sample may be carry-over from other donors' samples. The CDR3 sequence is CASSSLMGVSPLHF.